One and the same sample provided the 17 T cell receptor beta chains below, sequenced in a study of response to subunit inactivated influenza vaccine. TCRdb processed the RT-PCR reads anew with MiXCR; each CDR3 protein has one entry. The sample records around 600,000 distinct CDR3 sequences, approximately 11% being singletons. These data are also associated with another study on T cells expressing NK-cell markers. As that report states: The cDNA for TCR beta came from 5'RACE template switching with UMIs.

The sample here was PBMCs from blood, taken on the day of vaccination. The receptors shown here come from a man aged 50 to 60 who received an inactivated influenza vaccine.

The sample holds many counts of this clonotype. The chain links TRBV20-1 to TRBJ1-2; no definite D call. Trimming shortened V by 0 bases and J by 0 bases, and 5 bases separated the two germline ends. The CDR3 consists of 13 residues. Germline assignment: CDR1 DFQATT and CDR2 SNEGSKA (reference sequence). This chain's CDR3 is CSARDATNYGYTF. The DNA for the CDR3 is TGCAGTGCTAGAGATGCAACTAACTATGGCTACACCTTC.

This clonotype turned up a few times. The chain uses TRBV2 and TRBJ2-1; 8 bases line up with TRBD2. Germline CDR1 SNHLY, CDR2 FYNNEI. The trim removed 1 base at V and 0 bases at J, leaving 8 bases unmatched. The CDR3 extends over 18 amino acids. CDR3 bases: TGTGCCAGCAGTGAAGTAGTTGGCGGGAGGCACTCCTACAATGAGCAGTTCTTC. This translates into CASSEVVGGRHSYNEQFF. Full variable domain (outside the CDR3, taken from reference TRBV2 and TRBJ2-1): EPEVTQTPSHQVTQMGQEVILRCVPISNHLYFYWYRQILGQKVEFLVSFYNNEISEKSEIFDDQFSVERPDGSNFTLKIRSTKLEDSAMYFCASSEVVGGRHSYNEQFFGPGTRLTVL.

The chain couples TRBV11-2 to TRBJ2-2; D tentatively reads TRBD1 or TRBD2 (5 bases each). Per germline, CDR1 SGHAT and CDR2 FQNNGV. Trimming removed 0 bases at V and 5 bases at J, with 10 bases between. The CDR3 sequence is 15 residues long. The CDR3 loop is CASSLEGRWTGELFF. As DNA, the CDR3 is TGTGCCAGCAGCTTAGAGGGACGTTGGACCGGGGAGCTGTTTTTT.

This clonotype has more than one count but fewer than ten. The V call is TRBV4-1, the J call TRBJ1-2, with D possibly matching TRBD1 (6 bases). The CDR3 sequence is 15 residues long. Germline lookup yields CDR1 MGHRA and CDR2 YSYEKL. V lost 0 bases and J lost 6, with 14 bases in between. CDR3 amino acids: CASSQDPNRVDGYTF. The CDR3 coding sequence is TGCGCCAGCAGCCAAGATCCTAACAGGGTGGATGGCTACACCTTC.

The rearrangement joins TRBV4-3 to TRBJ2-3, with 9 bases identical to TRBD2. The V gene end was trimmed by 0 bases and the J gene end by 4 bases; junction bases not matched to a gene: 8. Looked up from germline, CDR1 is LGHNA and CDR2 is YSLEER. The CDR3 covers 17 residues. The CDR3 spells CASSQERLAEGPDTQYF. The CDR3 nucleotides are TGCGCCAGCAGCCAAGAGCGACTAGCGGAGGGGCCAGATACGCAGTATTTT.

The rearrangement links TRBV7-9 to TRBJ2-2; TRBD1 agrees at 8 bases. Losses at the gene ends were 4 bases for V and 4 bases for J; bases not matched to a gene: 8. The CDR3 is 16 residues long. From germline, CDR1 is SEHNR and CDR2 FQNEAQ (reference sequence). CDR3 sequence (DNA): TGTGCCAGCAGCTCGACGCAGGGGGCGGTCACCGGGGAGCTGTTTTTT. Translated: CASSSTQGAVTGELFF.

This clonotype has only a few counts. The chain recombines TRBV7-9 with TRBJ2-3; 12 bases are shared with TRBD2. This CDR3 has 16 residues. J gave up 5 bases and V 2 bases, and 5 bases lay outside the gene matches. From germline, CDR1 is SEHNR and CDR2 FQNEAQ (reference sequence). CDR3 protein: CASSLRSSGGGDTQYF. CDR3 DNA: TGTGCCAGCAGCTTACGTTCTAGCGGGGGGGGAGATACGCAGTATTTT.

This clonotype turned up a few times. J is TRBJ2-1 and V is TRBV10-3, with 13 bases fitting TRBD2. Germline V gives CDR1 ENHRY, CDR2 SYGVKD. The V and J ends lost 0 bases and 6 bases, in that order; junction bases with no gene match: 8. This CDR3 is built from 18 residues. The CDR3 DNA follows: TGTGCCATCAGTGAGTCACCCGGACTAGCGGGAGCCCGCAATGAGCAGTTCTTC. Translating it yields CAISESPGLAGARNEQFF.

The gene calls are TRBV6-1 and TRBJ2-1, with TRBD2 identical over 13 bases. V was clipped by 7 bases and J by 8 bases; unmatched bases: 8. There are 15 residues in the CDR3. In germline, CDR1 is MNHNS, CDR2 SASEGT. The CDR3 here is CASTGTSGVSDEQFF. The CDR3, as DNA: TGTGCCAGCACCGGGACTAGCGGGGTTTCGGATGAGCAGTTCTTC.

The V and J genes are TRBV3-1 and TRBJ2-7; D might be TRBD2 (5 bases). CDR3 size: 13 residues. CDR1 and CDR2 from the germline V gene are LGHDT and YNNKEL (reference sequence). The V end was cut by 3 bases, the J end by 5 bases, with 11 bases between. The CDR3 DNA reads as TGTGCCAGCAGCCATAGAGGGCCCCACGAGCAGTACTTC. Translating gives CASSHRGPHEQYF.

The V call is TRBV5-5, the J call TRBJ2-7; TRBD2 agrees at 16 bases. CDR1 and CDR2 (germline): SGHKS, YYEKEE (reference sequence). The CDR3 is made up of 17 amino acids. With V trimmed by 1 base and J by 2 bases, 3 bases remained unmatched. The CDR3 sequence: CASSLTGTSGRAYEQYF. CDR3 in DNA: TGTGCCAGCAGCTTGACCGGGACTAGCGGGAGGGCCTACGAGCAGTACTTC.

This clonotype has more than one count but fewer than ten. The rearrangement links TRBV12-3 or TRBV12-4 to TRBJ2-5, with 10 bases aligning to TRBD1. Unmatched junction bases numbered 7, after V lost 5 bases and J lost 4 bases. CDR3 size: 15 residues. As DNA, the CDR3 is TGTGCCAGCAGTCGACAGGGGGCGAGGGCAGAGACCCAGTACTTC. Protein product: CASSRQGARAETQYF.

This clonotype was counted a few times. The CDR3 bases are TGTGCCATCAGAGGGGAAACCCAAGAGACCCAGTACTTC. Its translation: CAIRGETQETQYF. The genes are TRBV10-3 and TRBJ2-5, with D possibly being TRBD1 (5 bases). Trimming took 6 bases from V and 1 from J, leaving 9 bases between them. Germline V CDR1 and CDR2: ENHRY, SYGVKD. This CDR3 has 13 amino acids.

The V gene is TRBV5-1, the J gene TRBJ2-7; TRBD1 matches 10 bases. Germline loops: CDR1 SGHRS, CDR2 YFSETQ. Trimming took 1 base from V and 1 from J; bases not matched to a gene: 5. The CDR3 loop spans 16 amino acids. CDR3 sequence (DNA): TGCGCCAGCAGCTTGCTTGGGACAGGGGAATCCTACGAGCAGTACTTC. Its translation is CASSLLGTGESYEQYF.

This clonotype was observed once. This chain links TRBV10-2 with TRBJ2-3; TRBD2 agrees at 8 bases. V gave up 5 bases and J gave up 6 bases; unmatched junction bases: 7. The CDR3 has 14 residues. Per the germline V gene, CDR1 is WSHSY and CDR2 is SAAADI. The CDR3 region has the DNA TGCGCCAGCAGTATAGCGGGGCCGTGGGATACGCAGTATTTT. It specifies CASSIAGPWDTQYF.

This clonotype was picked up a small number of times. V and J are TRBV29-1 and TRBJ2-4; the match to TRBD1 covers 7 bases. The CDR3 runs 13 residues. Germline V gives CDR1 SQVTM, CDR2 ANQGSEA. The junction had 2 bases not matched to a gene; V was cut back by 4 bases and J by 2 bases. CDR3: CSVVTGPKNIQYF. For the CDR3, the DNA is TGCAGCGTTGTGACAGGGCCCAAAAACATTCAGTACTTC.

This clonotype was counted a few times. This chain uses TRBV18 with TRBJ2-2; D perhaps matches TRBD2 (5 bases). Germline CDR1 and CDR2: KGHSH and LQKENI. Trimming stripped 0 bases from V and 1 base from J, with 9 bases between. CDR3 length: 16 amino acids. Here the CDR3 DNA reads TGTGCCAGCTCACCACCTCTAGCTCTGAACACCGGGGAGCTGTTTTTT. It specifies CASSPPLALNTGELFF.